The source of this T cell receptor (beta chain) is a study of blood T cell repertoires in COVID-19 (dated by TCRdb to about 2020). Background for the entire study: Samples covering the acute and convalescent phases of COVID-19 were provided by collaborators in the United States, Italy and Spain. The prospective study material was composed of cDNA or gDNA derived from T cells, B-cell-depleted T cells, or PBMCs. The dataset comprised deeply sampled blood TCRbeta repertoires from subjects exposed to, actively infected with, or recovered from COVID-19. A freely available public database, intended as a resource for researchers studying the immune response to SARS-CoV-2, is where the repertoires were released. The samples were drawn from the first 160 participants of the ongoing ImmuneRACE study and from 1,254 subjects provided by 6 global collaborators. Sample metadata almost always included a de-identified subject ID, COVID-19 status, age in years and sex. Where HLA class I and class II types were available, the types were taken from metadata supplied by the sample provider, not from assay-based typing.

Collaborating institutions collected whole blood in K2EDTA tubes following their own protocols. For TCRbeta analysis, collaborators shipped samples in one of three forms: frozen whole blood, isolated PBMCs, or DNA extracted from either of those sample types. TCRbeta CDR3 regions were amplified from genomic DNA using the immunoSEQ Assay, a bias-controlled multiplex PCR. On the authors' methods: Nucleated cell counts per sample were estimated from amplification of reference gene primers within the assay. To quantify the absolute abundance of each unique TCRbeta CDR3 rearrangement, sequence reads were collapsed and filtered. For each sample, productive Simpson clonality was calculated by taking the square root of Simpson's diversity index across productive rearrangements. TCRdb's version of the immuneACCESS table is confined to in-frame rearrangements and falls short of the full clone set. An unresolved V gene accounts for under half of the shortfall where checked; the remainder is of unknown origin. V and J calls and clone size are those listed in that table; D and trimming were worked out from the DNA. In this sample the table shows 150,000 to 200,000 clones, 79% of which occur a single time. The top ten clonotypes cover around a sixth of the sample.

At the junction V is shortened by 2 bases and J by 0 bases, with 17 bases in between. Reading the germline V gene gives CDR1 SNHLY and CDR2 FYNNEI. Its CDR3 holds 18 amino acids, cysteine through phenylalanine. Just the 54-base CDR3 DNA is kept, in frame starting at base 1. The study at large found these results: How much clinical and demographic metadata was included differed by source and by participant, and the metadata was provided uncurated.

This clone was observed once. There is no known antigen for this receptor. Qualities for individual bases were not recorded, and no much larger clone is one base off. The sequence was obtained from a man in his 60s with active or convalescent COVID-19. Sample: peripheral blood. The rearranged segments are TRBV2 and TRBJ2-4, and the D gene may be TRBD2, 6 bases matching. The DNA reads as follows: TGTGCCAGCAGTGAAAATCCGGGACTTGTACTAGCCAAAAACATTCAGTACTTC. The translation is CASSENPGLVLAKNIQYF.